The 25 T cell receptor beta chains reported below all come from one sample, sequenced in a study of CD8 T cells in Susac syndrome. RNA was extracted with the RNeasy kit, and a quantity of roughly 0.5 to 1 ug was reverse transcribed using random hexamers. MiXCR, run by TCRdb on the immunoSEQ multiplex PCR reads, gives a single entry per CDR3 protein. The data show some 130,000 distinct CDR3 sequences, with about 95% seen just once and around 0.12% held by the top ten. Input material: CD4+ T cells from PBMCs. Every receptor here comes from a human donor in good health.

This chain uses TRBV7-9 with TRBJ2-3; D is undetermined. The CDR3 has 13 amino acids. Germline V gene data show CDR1 as SEHNR and CDR2 as FQNEAQ (reference sequence). V was trimmed by 3 bases and J by 1 base, leaving 5 bases between them. CDR3 nucleotide sequence: TGTGCCAGCAGCTTCATGGGCACAGATACGCAGTATTTT. Translation: CASSFMGTDTQYF.

The V call is TRBV12-3 or TRBV12-4, the J call TRBJ2-5; D is perhaps TRBD1 (6 bases). Trimming took 4 bases from V and 3 from J, leaving 12 bases between them. The CDR3 covers 14 residues. The CDR3 region is CASSSDGQKETQYF. The CDR3 DNA reads as TGTGCCAGCAGTTCTGACGGACAGAAAGAGACCCAGTACTTC.

The J gene is TRBJ2-7, the V gene TRBV5-1; 7 nucleotides align to TRBD2. Germline V gene lookup returns CDR1 SGHRS and CDR2 YFSETQ. This CDR3 contains 14 residues. V was clipped by 4 bases and J by 3 bases; unmatched bases: 7. DNA of the CDR3: TGCGCCAGCAGCCCTCCTAGCGGATTCTACGAGCAGTACTTC. It encodes CASSPPSGFYEQYF. Supplemented by reference TRBV5-1 and TRBJ2-7, the full variable domain reads KAGVTQTPRYLIKTRGQQVTLSCSPISGHRSVSWYQQTPGQGLQFLFEYFSETQRNKGNFPGRFSGRQFSNSRSEMNVSTLELGDSALYLCASSPPSGFYEQYFGPGTRLTVT.

The chain employs TRBV3-1 and TRBJ2-7; D remains unclear. Germline lookup yields CDR1 LGHDT and CDR2 YNNKEL (reference sequence). The CDR3 is 14 amino acids. V lost 2 bases to trimming and J lost 2 bases, with 10 bases between them. The CDR3 protein is CASSQQSQTYEQYF. CDR3 sequence (DNA): TGTGCCAGCAGCCAACAGTCCCAGACCTACGAGCAGTACTTC.

This clonotype was seen once. J is TRBJ2-1 and V is TRBV7-2; a weak D match, TRBD1 (6 bases). The germline CDR1 and CDR2 sequences are SGHTA and FQGNSA. The CDR3 contains 14 residues. V was shortened by 5 bases and J by 4 bases, with 12 bases between the two germline ends. The CDR3 nucleotides are TGTGCCAGCAGCCGTACAGGGCCATACAATGAGCAGTTCTTC. Its translation: CASSRTGPYNEQFF.

J is TRBJ2-7 and V is TRBV10-3; 7 nucleotides align to TRBD1. There are 13 residues in the CDR3. Germline CDR1 reads ENHRY; CDR2 reads SYGVKD. The junction had 4 bases not matched to a gene; V was cut back by 6 bases and J by 2 bases. The CDR3 reads CAIRGTETYEQYF. The CDR3 DNA is TGTGCCATCAGAGGGACAGAAACCTACGAGCAGTACTTC.

The chain uses TRBV29-1 and TRBJ2-5; TRBD2 might be the D (6 bases). The V gene's germline CDR1 is SQVTM and CDR2 ANQGSEA. CDR3 length: 15 amino acids. V was shortened by 3 bases and J by 5 bases, with 19 bases between the two germline ends. The CDR3 loop reads CSVDGRGSLTETQYF. The CDR3 region has the DNA TGCAGCGTTGACGGGCGGGGCTCTTTAACCGAGACCCAGTACTTC.

The chain carries TRBV30 and TRBJ2-1, with 7 bases that match TRBD2. CDR3 length: 13 amino acids. The V gene's germline CDR1 is GTSNPN and CDR2 SVGIG (reference sequence). With 4 bases clipped from V and 10 bases from J, the junction kept 10 bases outside the gene matches. The CDR3 DNA is TGTGCCTGGACCCGACTAGCTGAAGGGGAGCAGTTCTTC. It yields the protein CAWTRLAEGEQFF.

The CDR3 spells CASSLVNTEAFF. The CDR3 nucleotides read TGCGCCAGCAGCTTGGTGAACACTGAAGCTTTCTTT. This chain joins TRBV5-1 and TRBJ1-1; D not certain. The CDR3 runs 12 residues. V was shortened by 0 bases and J by 0 bases, with 0 bases between the two germline ends. Germline lookup yields CDR1 SGHRS and CDR2 YFSETQ.

The V and J genes are TRBV18 and TRBJ1-3; TRBD1 matches 7 bases. The CDR3 is 16 amino acids. The V and J ends lost 3 bases and 4 bases, in that order; junction bases with no gene match: 9. Germline V lookup: CDR1 KGHSH, CDR2 LQKENI. In DNA, the CDR3 is TGTGCCAGCTCACCTTCCCAGGGGGTATACGGAAACACCATATATTTT. This sequence encodes CASSPSQGVYGNTIYF.

The chain links TRBV29-1 to TRBJ2-1, with a weak D call TRBD1 (5 bases). The V gene lost 7 bases and the J gene lost 0 bases, with 10 bases spanning the gap. Germline-derived CDR1 and CDR2 are SQVTM and ANQGSEA. This CDR3 is built from 13 residues. CDR3 coding DNA: TGCAGCGGAAACAGGTTCTCCTACAATGAGCAGTTCTTC. Its translation: CSGNRFSYNEQFF.

The chain couples TRBV24-1 to TRBJ2-5; D ambiguous. The V end lost 1 base, the J end lost 0 bases, and 8 bases lay between the germline ends. Looked up from germline, CDR1 is KGHDR and CDR2 is SFDVKD. This CDR3 region has 15 residues. CDR3 coding DNA: TGTGCCACCAGTGATTTCACAGCGCACCAAGAGACCCAGTACTTC. It specifies CATSDFTAHQETQYF.

The chain couples TRBV5-1 to TRBJ2-3; 9 bases align to TRBD2. From germline, CDR1 is SGHRS and CDR2 YFSETQ. This CDR3 has 17 amino acids. Germline trimming cut 4 bases from V and 2 bases from J; bases unmatched to any gene: 11. CDR3 protein: CASSPGGAGGLTDTQYF. The CDR3 DNA follows: TGCGCCAGCAGCCCCGGTGGAGCGGGAGGCCTCACAGATACGCAGTATTTT.

This clonotype has a handful of counts. The genes are TRBV5-8 and TRBJ2-1; D ambiguous. V was cut by 0 bases and J by 10 bases, with 8 bases left in between. Germline loops: CDR1 SGHTS, CDR2 YDEGEE. There are 12 residues in the CDR3. CDR3 sequence reads: CASSLALGEQFF. CDR3 nucleotide sequence: TGTGCCAGCAGCTTGGCCTTGGGGGAGCAGTTCTTC.

The chain has TRBV18 and TRBJ2-3, with TRBD1 matching 9 bases. The CDR3 has 15 amino acids. V dropped 6 bases and J dropped 2; count of bases not matched to a gene: 6. The germline V gene has CDR1 KGHSH and CDR2 LQKENI. CDR3 region: CASSFTGGNTDTQYF. The CDR3 DNA sequence: TGTGCCAGCTCCTTCACAGGGGGCAACACAGATACGCAGTATTTT.

This clonotype was observed a single time. The chain couples TRBV5-4 to TRBJ2-5; 9 bases map to TRBD2. The V and J ends lost 0 bases and 0 bases, in that order; junction bases with no gene match: 3. The CDR3 is 16 residues long. Germline CDR1 is SGHNT and CDR2 is YYREEE (reference sequence). The CDR3 reads CASSLALAGNQETQYF. The CDR3 region has the DNA TGTGCCAGCAGCTTGGCGCTAGCGGGGAACCAAGAGACCCAGTACTTC.

This clonotype has more than one count but fewer than ten. This chain connects TRBV19 to TRBJ1-5; 9 bases fit TRBD1. V was clipped by 5 bases and J by 3 bases; unmatched bases: 5. This CDR3 has 15 residues. Germline V gene sequence: CDR1 LNHDA, CDR2 SQIVND (reference sequence). The CDR3 region is CASSPGQGNNQPQHF. CDR3 nucleotide sequence: TGTGCCAGTAGTCCCGGACAGGGGAACAATCAGCCCCAGCATTTT.

The chain has TRBV29-1 and TRBJ2-1, with TRBD2 matching 9 bases. The length of the CDR3 is 15 residues. The V and J ends lost 7 bases and 4 bases, in that order; junction bases with no gene match: 11. Germline loops: CDR1 SQVTM, CDR2 ANQGSEA. The CDR3 loop reads CSAPTSGGVYNEQFF. CDR3 in DNA: TGCAGCGCCCCGACTAGCGGAGGTGTGTACAATGAGCAGTTCTTC.

This sequence joins TRBV3-1 and TRBJ2-6; no reliable D call. This CDR3 has 15 residues. Trimming cost V 3 bases and J 0 bases, with 6 bases left between them. Germline values: CDR1 LGHDT, CDR2 YNNKEL (reference sequence). The CDR3 reads CASSQWVSGANVLTF. The CDR3 coding sequence is TGTGCCAGCAGCCAGTGGGTCTCTGGGGCCAACGTCCTGACTTTC.

V and J are TRBV9 and TRBJ2-7, with D perhaps TRBD2 (5 bases). V lost 4 bases and J 0 bases, leaving 17 bases between the germline ends. The length of the CDR3 is 16 residues. Germline V gene sequence: CDR1 SGDLS, CDR2 YYNGEE. This chain's CDR3 is CASSPTGQRSSYEQYF. CDR3 sequence (DNA): TGTGCCAGCAGCCCCACTGGCCAGCGGAGCTCCTACGAGCAGTACTTC. The full variable domain, in which reference TRBV9 and TRBJ2-7 provide the parts outside the CDR3, is DSGVTQTPKHLITATGQRVTLRCSPRSGDLSVYWYQQSLDQGLQFLIQYYNGEERAKGNILERFSAQQFPDLHSELNLSSLELGDSALYFCASSPTGQRSSYEQYFGPGTRLTVT.

The chain has TRBV7-2 and TRBJ2-1; D perhaps matches TRBD2 (7 bases). CDR1 is SGHTA, CDR2 FQGNSA, per germline. V was shortened by 4 bases and J by 6 bases, with 19 bases between the two germline ends. The CDR3 spans 16 residues. The CDR3 DNA sequence: TGTGCCAGCAGCTGGGGGGGCAAGCGGGCTACCAATGAGCAGTTCTTC. Amino acids: CASSWGGKRATNEQFF. The variable domain in full, with the rest retrieved from reference TRBV7-2 and TRBJ2-1, is GAGVSQSPSNKVTEKGKDVELRCDPISGHTALYWYRQSLGQGLEFLIYFQGNSAPDKSGLPSDRFSAERTGGSVSTLTIQRTQQEDSAVYLCASSWGGKRATNEQFFGPGTRLTVL.

The table lists this clonotype with a count of one. The genes are TRBV20-1 and TRBJ2-7; 10 bases are a match to TRBD1. Germline V gives CDR1 DFQATT, CDR2 SNEGSKA (reference sequence). The CDR3 contains 14 residues. The V gene end was trimmed by 6 bases and the J gene end by 3 bases; junction bases not matched to a gene: 8. The chain's CDR3 is CSAFGQGVVYEQYF. The CDR3 nucleotides are TGCAGTGCCTTCGGACAGGGGGTTGTCTACGAGCAGTACTTC.

This clonotype was found once. V gene TRBV29-1 combines with J gene TRBJ2-7, with 10 bases lining up with TRBD2. V trimming: 4 bases; J trimming: 7 bases; junction bases outside the gene matches: 13. Germline CDR1 is SQVTM and CDR2 is ANQGSEA. The CDR3 sequence is 15 residues long. This CDR3 is CSVAGLAGARVEQYF. The CDR3 DNA reads as TGCAGCGTTGCCGGGCTAGCGGGGGCACGAGTAGAGCAGTACTTC.

V and J are TRBV6-1 and TRBJ2-7; D remains unclear. Germline values: CDR1 MNHNS, CDR2 SASEGT. Trimming pared 5 bases from V and 2 bases from J, leaving 7 bases between. There are 12 residues in the CDR3. The CDR3 DNA sequence: TGTGCCAGCAGTTCGACCGCCTACGAGCAGTACTTC. Its translation is CASSSTAYEQYF.

V usage is TRBV7-2 and J usage is TRBJ2-7; D uncertain. Germline V CDR1 and CDR2: SGHTA, FQGNSA. This CDR3 spans 15 amino acids. V gave up 2 bases and J gave up 3 bases, with 14 bases separating them. The CDR3 is CASSLRATLSYEQYF. As DNA, the CDR3 is TGTGCCAGCAGCTTAAGGGCTACCCTCAGCTACGAGCAGTACTTC.